The T cell receptor (beta chain) under discussion was sequenced for a study of cytomegalovirus exposure and HLA in healthy donors (dated by TCRdb to about 2017). General notes on the study: In an earlier analysis of some 550 of the donors, 250 to 350 Gb of sequence data and 120 million or so unique TCR beta sequences from about 179 million T cells were reported. Roughly 300 gigabases of sequencing data and 75 million to 85 million unique TCR sequences made up an early release that covered some 640 HLA-typed donors. Among the roughly 370 genotyped donors, about 85% belonged to the genetic ancestry cluster associated with self-reported Caucasian donors. The study aimed to test whether cataloging public T cell receptors could reveal signatures of past pathogen exposure. The T cell repertoires of several hundred subjects were profiled by immunosequencing and related to cytomegalovirus serostatus. In addition to the first cohort of roughly 700 subjects, a separate validation cohort of over 90 different subjects was used. To predict cytomegalovirus infection status, the study brought together high-throughput TCR immunosequencing, statistical association of individual TCRs with disease status, and machine learning. In a later analysis, previously published TCR beta repertoires from 500 to 750 donors were re-analyzed and high-resolution HLA genotyping was added so that TCR occurrence patterns could be studied. Rather than using new phenotypic data, the later analysis identified candidate immune exposures from TCR beta sequences and from how often those sequences occurred across donors. An earlier analysis of some 600 of the donors applied high-throughput TCR beta sequencing to assess whether each TCR beta V gene segment acted as functional or pseudogenic. Donor age, sex, ethnicity and CMV serostatus were compiled together with the repertoire data. In a later genetic analysis, genome-wide SNP genotypes for about three fifths of the 666 donors were used, and that subset was treated as a discovery cohort. Every discovery cohort repertoire had been produced on one sequencing platform. Class I and class II HLA loci were covered by the typing at four-digit resolution. The number of donors typed differed by locus, with about 629-630 for A, B, C, DRB1 and DQB1, roughly 520 for DQA1, over 600 for DPA1, and under 490 for DPB1. Because of strong linkage in the cohort, four to six DR-DQ haplotypes were treated as single units for association and clustering. Among some 400 genotyped donors of the cohort, an average of roughly 230,000 unique TCR beta nucleotide sequences was sequenced per donor, of which about 19% were non-productive. Points the paper makes about the study in general: The 87-base-pair reads could not distinguish some IMGT-functional V segments, including TRBV6-2 and TRBV6-3, so those segments were excluded. An earlier analysis of approximately 530 of the donors showed that most TCR beta V segments appeared in productive rearrangements either about 90% or about 30% of the time, which broadly matched IMGT annotations. Assigning TCR associations to individual alleles was difficult when HLA alleles, especially DR and DQ, strongly co-occurred. Roughly uniform sequencing depth across donors was assumed in presence/absence analyses, although this assumption may not hold. The earlier analysis of fewer than 750 of the donors excluded around 17 rarely observed V segments, including chromosome 9 orphons, because counts were too low. V-gene and J-gene trimming of TCR beta chains was associated with a missense DCLRE1C variant in a later genetic analysis, and the association was replicated in an independent cohort. The classifier was reported to diagnose cytomegalovirus status with high specificity and sensitivity in both the original and validation cohorts. The sequencing pipeline was judged likely to have produced a cluster of highly shared sequence variants as a technical artifact. Most TCR sequences were seen in very few donors, while some public TCRs were found in many individuals. Because HLA typing was unavailable for some donors at each locus, only the typed subset was used in association tests. According to the authors, the approach could potentially be generalized to other disease states and immunological phenotypes. In a later analysis, several top co-occurrence clusters were reported to appear linked to parvovirus B19, influenza, CMV and Epstein-Barr virus. In vitro tests confirmed that a few of the cytomegalovirus-associated TCR beta chains recognize cytomegalovirus antigens. Most CMV-associated TCR beta chains appeared to be HLA-restricted in a later analysis, and the HLA associations seemed to be driven largely by CMV exposure. This cohort had only TCR beta chains sequenced, and the lack of alpha or paired-chain data limited which features could be detected. A later analysis associated 17,000 or so TCR beta sequences with specific HLA alleles at a false discovery rate of 0.05. Correlated functional status among segregating V segments might reflect linkage disequilibrium, but an unknown experimental factor could not be ruled out. A further reported finding was that TCR beta sequences accurately predicted the HLA-A and HLA-B alleles for most subjects in the first cohort. According to a later genetic analysis, donors in an Asian-associated ancestry cluster had fewer N-insertions in productive TCRs than the roughly 670-donor mean. The study gave a list of about 160 TCR beta chains associated with cytomegalovirus. In a later analysis, the rate of TCR association differed among HLA loci, with DRB1 alleles having the most associated TCRs and HLA-C alleles having the fewest. In a later analysis, HLA-associated TCR beta chains were found to be more clonally expanded and to have lower generation probabilities than equally common non-associated chains. Immune exposure information for the cohort was limited to CMV serostatus.

Library prep was done by the immunoSEQ multiplex PCR assay. The multiplex PCR relied on a mix of 60 forward primers for TCR Vbeta segments and 13 reverse primers for TCR Jbeta segments. Amplification of the CDR3 region of rearranged TCR beta genes was performed with a multiplex PCR assay on genomic DNA. Amplified TCR beta libraries were sequenced as 87-base-pair reads on the Illumina HiSeq System. Per the authors' processing: In a later analysis, roughly 80 million unique TCR beta chains were counted across the 650 to 700 repertoires, and roughly 11 million of these chains were shared by at least two donors. A nearest-neighbor algorithm error-corrected the raw reads and collapsed the reads into unique sequences, merging closely related sequences to remove PCR and sequencing errors. To assign V, D and J gene segments, CDR3 sequences were aligned to IMGT reference sequences. For a sequence to be retained, a match of at least six nucleotides was required to both a V gene segment and a J gene segment. A rearrangement counted as productive if the CDR3 had no stop codons and remained in frame with V and J, and every other rearrangement counted as non-productive. Following IMGT convention, CDR3 was defined as the stretch from the second conserved V-encoded cysteine up to the conserved J-encoded phenylalanine. The earlier analysis of fewer than 750 of the donors excluded sequences that lacked an unambiguous match to a single V gene segment. An earlier analysis of a few hundred of the donors called V segments functional above 56.7% productive rearrangements and segregating when the between-donor standard deviation exceeded 5%. A statistical classification framework was built to diagnose cytomegalovirus status from the catalog of TCR beta chain sequences. V and J gene assignment, in a later analysis, came from comparing TCR nucleotide sequences with IMGT/GENE-DB human TR gene sequences. Using the TCRdist pipeline, a later analysis assigned CDR3 sequences along with most-parsimonious VDJ recombination scenarios. In a later analysis, each TCR beta chain was defined by its CDR3 amino acid sequence together with its V-gene family, and reads without a unique V-gene family were excluded. In a later analysis, 450 to 600 highly shared, low-generation-probability nucleotide sequences were removed to address suspected cross-contamination and a sequencing artifact. In a later analysis, a clonal expansion index for each public chain was calculated from normalized within-repertoire ranks of inferred template counts. In a later analysis, generation probabilities were computed using a VDJ recombination model fitted to out-of-frame rearrangements, and the results were checked against IGoR. A later analysis scored TCR-TCR, TCR-HLA and TCR-CMV co-occurrence with hypergeometric tests, applying a repertoire-size bias correction to TCR pairs. A later analysis estimated false discovery rates by permuting HLA or CMV assignments 20 times. In a later analysis, co-occurring TCRs were grouped using DBSCAN, with TCRdist sequence similarity added in when clustering inside HLA-allele-positive subsets. Repertoires with fewer than 30,000 or more than 120,000 public chains were left out of co-occurrence clustering, as were four to six repertoires with anomalous nucleotide sharing. TCRdb obtained this table from immuneACCESS and retained in-frame rearrangements with V and J assigned. These tables miss some clones; where compared with another copy, unresolved V genes account for less than half of the shortfall, and the remainder is unexplained. The D gene and trimming were derived from the DNA, and the V and J assignments and clone size from that table. The sample table holds 200,000 or so clones, of which 81% were seen once. The top ten clonotypes cover 3% to 4% of the sample.

CDR1 and CDR2, looked up from the germline V gene, are MNHNS and SASEGT. The CDR3 starts with the cysteine, ends with the phenylalanine, and has 14 residues. Kept here is only the CDR3 DNA, which spans 42 bases and is read in frame from base 1. The junction carries 16 bases between V and J, which are trimmed by 11 bases and 3 bases respectively. In this sample, this clone turned up once. No cognate antigen has been identified for it. Nothing much larger sits one base from this clone, and base qualities are not available. The cohort consisted of 650 to 850 healthy bone marrow donors. Cohort members were all nominally healthy when sampled, although unrecorded immune exposures were likely present. The donor tested CMV seronegative, placing the donor among the 350 to 400 seronegative members of the cohort. A peripheral blood sample was collected from each donor, and TCR beta sequencing was performed on peripheral blood mononuclear cells. Genomic DNA extraction from the blood cell samples was performed with the Qiagen DNeasy Blood Extraction Kit.

Sequenced input: PBMCs. This clonotype was obtained from a man aged 50-59 years in good health and CMV-seronegative. In this chain, TRBV6-1 is recombined with TRBJ2-2; the D region possibly corresponds to TRBD1 (6 bases align). The CDR3 region: CASQGVRDTGELFF. DNA sequence: TGTGCCTCACAGGGAGTTCGGGACACCGGGGAGCTGTTTTTT.